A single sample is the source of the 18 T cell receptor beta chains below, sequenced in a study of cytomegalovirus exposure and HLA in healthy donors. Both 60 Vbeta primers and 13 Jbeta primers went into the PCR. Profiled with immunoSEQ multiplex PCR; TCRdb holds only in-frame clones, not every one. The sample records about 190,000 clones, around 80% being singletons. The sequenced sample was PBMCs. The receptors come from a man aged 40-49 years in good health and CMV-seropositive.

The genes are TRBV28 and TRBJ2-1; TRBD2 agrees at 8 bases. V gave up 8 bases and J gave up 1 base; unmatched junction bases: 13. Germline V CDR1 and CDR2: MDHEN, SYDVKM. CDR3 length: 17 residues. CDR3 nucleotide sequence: TGTGCCAGCTTCCCCCCGCCGGGACTAGAGTCCTACAATGAGCAGTTCTTC. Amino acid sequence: CASFPPPGLESYNEQFF.

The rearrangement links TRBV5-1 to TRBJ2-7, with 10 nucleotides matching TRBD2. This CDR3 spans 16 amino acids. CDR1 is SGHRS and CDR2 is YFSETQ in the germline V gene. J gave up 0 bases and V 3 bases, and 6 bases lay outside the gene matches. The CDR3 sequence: CASSYGLAAYSYEQYF. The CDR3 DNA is TGCGCCAGCAGCTACGGACTAGCGGCTTACTCCTACGAGCAGTACTTC.

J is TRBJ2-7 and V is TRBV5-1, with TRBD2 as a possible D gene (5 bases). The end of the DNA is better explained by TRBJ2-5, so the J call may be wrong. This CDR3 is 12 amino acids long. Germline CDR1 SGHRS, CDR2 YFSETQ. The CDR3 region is CASSGGYETQYF. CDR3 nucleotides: TGCGCCAGCAGCGGAGGCTACGAGACCCAGTACTTC.

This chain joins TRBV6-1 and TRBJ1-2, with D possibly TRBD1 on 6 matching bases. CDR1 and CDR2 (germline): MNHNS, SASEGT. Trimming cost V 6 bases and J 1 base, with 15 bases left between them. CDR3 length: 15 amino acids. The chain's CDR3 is CASRYGGDLNYGYTF. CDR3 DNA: TGTGCCAGCAGATATGGGGGCGACCTTAACTATGGCTACACCTTC.

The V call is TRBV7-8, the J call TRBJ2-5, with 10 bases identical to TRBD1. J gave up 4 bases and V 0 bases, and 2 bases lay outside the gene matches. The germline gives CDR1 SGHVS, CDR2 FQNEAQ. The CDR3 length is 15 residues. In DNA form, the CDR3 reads TGTGCCAGCAGCTTAGCAGGGGACAGGGGAGAGACCCAGTACTTC. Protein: CASSLAGDRGETQYF.

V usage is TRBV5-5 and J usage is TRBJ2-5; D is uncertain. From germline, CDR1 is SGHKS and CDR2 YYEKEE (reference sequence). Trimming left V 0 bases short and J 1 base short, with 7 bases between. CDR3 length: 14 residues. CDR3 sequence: CASSLGQIQETQYF. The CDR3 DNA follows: TGTGCCAGCAGCTTGGGGCAGATCCAAGAGACCCAGTACTTC.

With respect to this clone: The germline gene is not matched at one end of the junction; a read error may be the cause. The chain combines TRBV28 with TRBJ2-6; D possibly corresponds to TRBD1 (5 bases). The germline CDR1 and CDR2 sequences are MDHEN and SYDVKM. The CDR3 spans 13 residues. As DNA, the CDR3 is TGTGCCAGCAGGGGAAATGGGGCCAACGGCCTGACTTTC. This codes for CASRGNGANGLTF.

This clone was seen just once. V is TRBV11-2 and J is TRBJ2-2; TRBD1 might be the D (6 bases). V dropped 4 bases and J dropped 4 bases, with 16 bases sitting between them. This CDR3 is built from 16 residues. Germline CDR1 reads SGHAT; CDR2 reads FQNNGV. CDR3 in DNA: TGTGCCAGCAGCTCCATGACAGGACGTGGCACCGGGGAGCTGTTTTTT. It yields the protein CASSSMTGRGTGELFF.

Here the CDR3 reads CASRNTGSGGDEAFF. The CDR3 DNA reads as TGTGCCAGCAGGAACACAGGGAGCGGTGGGGATGAAGCTTTCTTT. The chain employs TRBV6-5 and TRBJ1-1, with D perhaps TRBD1 (6 bases). Germline lookup yields CDR1 MNHEY and CDR2 SVGAGI. This CDR3 contains 15 residues. The V and J ends lost 6 bases and 7 bases respectively, with 21 bases between them.

The CDR3 reads CASSLTTGGNQPQHF. The CDR3 nucleotides read TGTGCCAGCAGTCTCACGACAGGGGGCAATCAGCCCCAGCATTTT. The chain combines TRBV6-5 with TRBJ1-5; 8 nucleotides agree with TRBD1. The germline gives CDR1 MNHEY, CDR2 SVGAGI. There are 15 residues in the CDR3. With 5 bases clipped from V and 2 bases from J, the junction kept 5 bases outside the gene matches.

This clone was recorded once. CDR3 region: CATSRGTVNTEAFF. The CDR3, as DNA: TGTGCCACCAGCAGGGGGACAGTGAACACTGAAGCTTTCTTT. The V and J genes are TRBV15 and TRBJ1-1; 7 nucleotides align to TRBD1. The germline V gene has CDR1 LNHNV and CDR2 YYDKDF (reference sequence). The CDR3 is 14 amino acids. J lost 0 bases, V lost 3 bases, and 1 base had no gene match.

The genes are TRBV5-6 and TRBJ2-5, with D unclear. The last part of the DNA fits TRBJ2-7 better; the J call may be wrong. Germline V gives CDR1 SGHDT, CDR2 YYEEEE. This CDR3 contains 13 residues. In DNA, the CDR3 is TGTGCCAGCAGCCGGGTTGTCTCCTACGAGCAGTACTTC. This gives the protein CASSRVVSYEQYF.

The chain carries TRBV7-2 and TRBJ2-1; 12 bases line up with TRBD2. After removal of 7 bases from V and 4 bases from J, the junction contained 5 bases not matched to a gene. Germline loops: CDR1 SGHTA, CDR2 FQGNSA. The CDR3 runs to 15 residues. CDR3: CASNRGLAGYNEQFF. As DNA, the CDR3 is TGTGCCAGCAACCGGGGACTAGCGGGTTACAATGAGCAGTTCTTC.

CDR3 region: CASGLTGTGQETQYF. The CDR3 DNA reads TGTGCTAGTGGTTTAACCGGGACAGGTCAAGAGACCCAGTACTTC. This chain connects TRBV12-5 to TRBJ2-5; 8 bases align to TRBD1. Germline V CDR1 and CDR2: LGHNT, FRNRAP. J gave up 2 bases and V 3 bases, and 5 bases lay outside the gene matches. CDR3 length equals 15 residues.

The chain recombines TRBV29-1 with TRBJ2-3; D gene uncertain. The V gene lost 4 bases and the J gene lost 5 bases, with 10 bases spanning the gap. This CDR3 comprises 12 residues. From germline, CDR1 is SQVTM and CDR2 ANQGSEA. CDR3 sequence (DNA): TGCAGCGTTGGAGGCGCCAGAGATACGCAGTATTTT. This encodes CSVGGARDTQYF.

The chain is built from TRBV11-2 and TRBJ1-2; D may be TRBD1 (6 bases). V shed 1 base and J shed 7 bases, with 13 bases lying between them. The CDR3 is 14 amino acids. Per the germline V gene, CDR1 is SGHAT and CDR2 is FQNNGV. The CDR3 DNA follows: TGTGCCAGCAGCTTAGTGAGGCAGGGGCCTGGCTACACCTTC. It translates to CASSLVRQGPGYTF.

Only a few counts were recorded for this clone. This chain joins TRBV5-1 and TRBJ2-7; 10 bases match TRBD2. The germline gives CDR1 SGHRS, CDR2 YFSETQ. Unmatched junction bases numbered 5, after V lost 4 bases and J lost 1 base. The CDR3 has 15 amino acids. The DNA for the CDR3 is TGCGCCAGCAGCCAGGAACTAGCGGGGTCCTACGAGCAGTACTTC. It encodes CASSQELAGSYEQYF.

CDR3 sequence reads: CASSATGFQETQYF. CDR3 sequence (DNA): TGTGCCAGCAGCGCTACGGGTTTCCAAGAGACCCAGTACTTC. This chain uses TRBV9 with TRBJ2-5; D uncertain. The CDR3 spans 14 residues. Trimming left V 3 bases short and J 1 base short, with 10 bases between. CDR1 and CDR2 from the germline V gene are SGDLS and YYNGEE.